This T cell receptor (beta chain) is drawn from a study of regulatory T cells in long-lasting Graves disease. Stated time point: newly diagnosed GD, antithyroid drugs for less than 3 months. There was RNA extracted from PBMCs, and the TCR library was made from it. The CDR3 length is 18 residues. The V gene end was trimmed by 6 bases and the J gene end by 6 bases; junction bases not matched to a gene: 17. The germline CDR1 and CDR2 sequences are MNHEY and SVGEGT. With iRepertoire HTBI primers and Arm-PCR of CDR3 regions, TCR beta libraries were built. TCRdb re-derived calls from the multiplex PCR reads in MiXCR, one entry per CDR3 protein. The data contain more than 450,000 distinct CDR3 sequences, 12% of them seen just once; the ten biggest clones take up roughly 9.3%. This clonotype was seen ten or more times. The same sample was also studied in work on T cells in Graves' hyperthyroidism and ophthalmopathy.

This sequence originates from a woman aged 25 to 39 with Graves disease. Sequenced material: peripheral blood mononuclear cells (PBMCs), taken at new diagnosis, from a patient treated with antithyroid drugs. The chain is built from TRBV6-2 or TRBV6-3 and TRBJ2-1; 10 bases are shared with TRBD2. The CDR3 protein is CASSAIPKTSGLSNEQFF. The CDR3 DNA follows: TGTGCCAGCAGCGCCATTCCTAAGACTAGCGGGTTGAGCAATGAGCAGTTCTTC.